The next 30 T cell receptor beta chains were all read from a single sample in a study of blood T cell repertoires in COVID-19. Sequencing was performed with immunoSEQ multiplex PCR; in TCRdb, only in-frame clones are kept and a portion is missing. The data show around 180,000 clones, roughly 89% seen once. Sample: PBMCs or T cells enriched from blood (not recorded which). The origin of the receptors is a woman aged 40 to 50 with acute COVID-19.

This clone was counted once. The V and J genes are TRBV5-1 and TRBJ1-1; D might be TRBD1 (5 bases). Trimming shortened V by 0 bases and J by 0 bases, and 12 bases separated the two germline ends. This CDR3 contains 16 residues. Germline assignment: CDR1 SGHRS and CDR2 YFSETQ. CDR3 region: CASSLGAGLLNTEAFF. The CDR3 DNA sequence: TGCGCCAGCAGCTTGGGGGCGGGACTTCTGAACACTGAAGCTTTCTTT.

This chain links TRBV6-5 with TRBJ1-3, with unresolved D. With 6 bases removed from V and 1 base from J, the gap between germline ends came to 7 bases. Germline V gene lookup returns CDR1 MNHEY and CDR2 SVGAGI. CDR3 length: 13 amino acids. The chain's CDR3 is CASRRGSGNTIYF. The CDR3 DNA sequence: TGTGCCAGCAGGCGCGGGTCTGGAAACACCATATATTTT.

This clone was picked up many times. The J gene is TRBJ1-2, the V gene TRBV5-1; 8 nucleotides match TRBD1. Germline V gene sequence: CDR1 SGHRS, CDR2 YFSETQ. V was clipped by 0 bases and J by 4 bases; unmatched bases: 5. The CDR3 sequence is 15 residues long. The CDR3 coding sequence is TGCGCCAGCAGCTTGGACAGGGGGGCGAGCTATGGCTACACCTTC. Protein: CASSLDRGASYGYTF.

V usage is TRBV24-1 and J usage is TRBJ2-1; TRBD2 aligns across 7 bases. The CDR3 has 13 amino acids. Germline-derived CDR1 and CDR2 are KGHDR and SFDVKD. Trimming removed 12 bases from V and 2 bases from J; junction bases left unmatched: 6. CDR3 region: CASSSGTYNEQFF. The CDR3, as DNA: TGTGCCTCTTCTAGCGGCACCTACAATGAGCAGTTCTTC.

V is TRBV7-2 and J is TRBJ2-7; a possible D gene is TRBD2 (6 bases). Germline V gene data show CDR1 as SGHTA and CDR2 as FQGNSA. CDR3 length: 15 residues. The germline V and J ends were trimmed by 3 bases and 3 bases, with 15 bases remaining between them. CDR3: CASSLRRGPSYEQYF. CDR3 sequence (DNA): TGTGCCAGCAGCTTGCGGCGGGGACCAAGCTACGAGCAGTACTTC.

The V and J genes are TRBV4-3 and TRBJ2-3; TRBD2 agrees at 14 bases. Germline loops: CDR1 LGHNA, CDR2 YSLEER. CDR3 length equals 20 residues. Trimming at V came to 0 bases and at J to 0 bases, leaving 8 bases not matched to a gene. CDR3 DNA: TGCGCCAGCAGCCAAGATTTAGGGACTAGCGGGAGCGGGAGCACAGATACGCAGTATTTT. Amino acid sequence: CASSQDLGTSGSGSTDTQYF.

This clone was found a few times. This chain connects TRBV6-6 to TRBJ1-5; 7 positions match TRBD1. Germline-derived CDR1 and CDR2 are MNHNY and SVGAGI (reference sequence). V was clipped by 0 bases and J by 6 bases; unmatched bases: 2. The CDR3 sequence is 14 residues long. The CDR3 sequence is CASSYSGGGQPQHF. DNA of the CDR3: TGTGCCAGCAGTTACTCAGGGGGCGGTCAGCCCCAGCATTTT.

The rearrangement joins TRBV2 to TRBJ2-7, with D unresolved. CDR1 and CDR2 (germline): SNHLY, FYNNEI. The germline V and J ends were trimmed by 3 bases and 3 bases, with 12 bases remaining between them. The CDR3 has 14 residues. The CDR3 protein is CASSEGNGVYEQYF. CDR3 nucleotides: TGTGCCAGCAGTGAGGGTAACGGAGTCTACGAGCAGTACTTC.

The chain carries TRBV19 and TRBJ1-1, with TRBD1 matching over 9 bases. Unmatched junction bases numbered 7, after V lost 4 bases and J lost 1 base. The CDR3 length is 16 residues. Germline V gene sequence: CDR1 LNHDA, CDR2 SQIVND (reference sequence). The CDR3 DNA follows: TGTGCCAGTAGTAGGGGGCGGACAGGGGAGAACACTGAAGCTTTCTTT. This translates into CASSRGRTGENTEAFF.

Comment on this clone: The junction departs from the called germline gene at one end, perhaps through a read error. The gene calls are TRBV7-9 and TRBJ1-1; D unclear. The CDR3 sequence is 14 residues long. The germline V gene has CDR1 SEHNR and CDR2 FQNEAQ (reference sequence). CDR3 residues: CASSLTFGNAEAFF. In DNA, the CDR3 is TGTGCCAGCAGCTTGACATTCGGGAACGCTGAAGCTTTCTTT.

The chain employs TRBV28 and TRBJ2-5; 8 bases fit TRBD1. Germline V CDR1 and CDR2: MDHEN, SYDVKM. With V trimmed by 6 bases and J by 7 bases, 4 bases remained unmatched. The CDR3 covers 12 residues. CDR3 in DNA: TGTGCCAGCAGGGACAGGGTGGCGACCCAGTACTTC. It translates to CASRDRVATQYF.

The chain uses TRBV4-2 and TRBJ2-7, with 9 nucleotides matching TRBD1. Germline V CDR1 and CDR2: LGHNA, YNFKEQ. J gave up 9 bases and V 5 bases, and 17 bases lay outside the gene matches. CDR3 length equals 16 residues. The CDR3 spells CASSSRTNRGHVRQYF. CDR3 sequence (DNA): TGTGCCAGCAGCTCAAGGACGAACAGGGGGCATGTCAGGCAGTACTTC.

With respect to this clone: At one end, the junction sequence differs from germline, possibly due to a read error. J is TRBJ1-4 and V is TRBV5-8; D is unresolved. Germline CDR1 is SGHTS and CDR2 is YDEGEE. The CDR3 is made up of 16 amino acids. CDR3 nucleotides: TGTGCCAGCAGCTTGGTGTTCCCCCGGAGAAATGGAAAACTGTTTTTT. Protein product: CASSLVFPRRNGKLFF.

The V and J genes are TRBV5-6 and TRBJ2-2, with 9 bases lining up with TRBD1. The CDR3 runs 16 residues. Germline V gives CDR1 SGHDT, CDR2 YYEEEE. V lost 3 bases and J lost 8; bases outside the gene matches: 11. CDR3 sequence reads: CASSSLQGAPRGELFF. The CDR3 DNA reads as TGTGCCAGCAGCTCCCTACAGGGGGCCCCGAGGGGGGAGCTGTTTTTT.

J is TRBJ2-3 and V is TRBV7-9; 14 positions match TRBD2. Germline V gives CDR1 SEHNR, CDR2 FQNEAQ (reference sequence). Losses at the gene ends were 6 bases for V and 0 bases for J; bases not matched to a gene: 2. The length of the CDR3 is 16 residues. The DNA of the CDR3 is TGTGCCAGCAGACGGACTAGCGGGGGGAGCACAGATACGCAGTATTTT. Protein: CASRRTSGGSTDTQYF.

The genes are TRBV19 and TRBJ1-4; TRBD1 is a possible D gene (5 bases). V gave up 5 bases and J gave up 0 bases, with 19 bases separating them. This CDR3 is 18 amino acids long. Germline V gene lookup returns CDR1 LNHDA and CDR2 SQIVND (reference sequence). For the CDR3, the DNA is TGTGCCAGTAGTGTTATAACAGGAATTCTAGCAACTAATGAAAAACTGTTTTTT. This codes for CASSVITGILATNEKLFF.

The DNA for the CDR3 is TGTGCCAGCAGCCAAGTGGTGGGAGCTGGGGCCAACGTCCTGACTTTC. It codes for CASSQVVGAGANVLTF. The chain carries TRBV3-1 (or the pseudogene TRBV3-2) and TRBJ2-6, with a tentative D call TRBD2 (5 bases). Germline V CDR1 and CDR2: LGHDT, YNNKEL (reference sequence). Trimming took off 1 base at V and 2 bases at J, with 9 bases between the two ends. This CDR3 is built from 16 residues.

The rearrangement uses TRBV28 and TRBJ1-2; D uncertain. The CDR3 runs 14 residues. The V end was cut by 7 bases, the J end by 5 bases, with 17 bases between. CDR1 MDHEN and CDR2 SYDVKM come from the germline V gene. CDR3 in DNA: TGTGCCAGCACCGACCTTTGGGGAGGGTATGGCTACACCTTC. It encodes CASTDLWGGYGYTF.

The chain joins TRBV6-5 to TRBJ2-1; TRBD1 might be the D (6 bases). Germline V gene data show CDR1 as MNHEY and CDR2 as SVGAGI. The CDR3 is 14 residues long. Trimming pared 8 bases from V and 3 bases from J, leaving 14 bases between. The CDR3 sequence: CASGGQGNYNEQFF. DNA of the CDR3: TGTGCCAGCGGCGGGCAGGGGAACTACAATGAGCAGTTCTTC.

This clone was seen just once. V gene TRBV5-4 combines with J gene TRBJ2-5; D unresolved. Trimming removed 1 base from V and 3 bases from J, with 7 bases in between. CDR3 length: 13 residues. Germline values: CDR1 SGHNT, CDR2 YYREEE (reference sequence). CDR3 nucleotide sequence: TGTGCCAGCAGCTTGTTGGCGGAAGAGACCCAGTACTTC. Translated: CASSLLAEETQYF.

The V gene is TRBV15, the J gene TRBJ1-1; tentative D call: TRBD1 (5 bases). V dropped 0 bases and J dropped 10 bases, with 15 bases sitting between them. Germline V lookup: CDR1 LNHNV, CDR2 YYDKDF (reference sequence). The CDR3 is 14 residues long. In DNA, the CDR3 is TGTGCCACCAGCAGAGATCGGGGGGGGTTCCCAGCTTTCTTT. This gives the protein CATSRDRGGFPAFF.

The chain carries TRBV4-2 and TRBJ1-2, with TRBD1 matching over 7 bases. Per the germline V gene, CDR1 is LGHNA and CDR2 is YNFKEQ. The CDR3 contains 15 residues. The ends lost 2 bases at V and 4 bases at J; junction bases unmatched: 7. CDR3 sequence reads: CASSQPTGSGYGYTF. As DNA, the CDR3 is TGTGCCAGCAGCCAACCGACAGGGTCGGGCTATGGCTACACCTTC.

This clone was seen once. The V gene is TRBV6-6, the J gene TRBJ2-7; the D gene is possibly TRBD2 (5 bases). Trimming removed 6 bases at V and 6 bases at J, with 18 bases between. CDR3 length: 14 residues. Germline V gene sequence: CDR1 MNHNY, CDR2 SVGAGI (reference sequence). The CDR3: CASSSAGGGSEQYF. Here the CDR3 DNA reads TGTGCCAGCAGCTCCGCCGGCGGTGGGAGCGAGCAGTACTTC.

The V and J genes are TRBV4-1 and TRBJ1-5, with D uncertain. CDR1 is MGHRA, CDR2 YSYEKL, per germline. Trimming removed 0 bases at V and 0 bases at J, with 9 bases between. This CDR3 has 16 amino acids. For the CDR3, the DNA is TGCGCCAGCAGCCAAGATTCAGGCTATAGCAATCAGCCCCAGCATTTT. Amino acids: CASSQDSGYSNQPQHF.

The chain combines TRBV4-3 with TRBJ2-1, with a tentative D call TRBD2 (6 bases). Germline values: CDR1 LGHNA, CDR2 YSLEER. There are 15 residues in the CDR3. Trimming took 1 base from V and 6 from J, leaving 13 bases between them. The CDR3 DNA is TGCGCCAGCAGCCAAGGACTAGTTTTATCCAATGAGCAGTTCTTC. Its translation is CASSQGLVLSNEQFF.

V usage is TRBV10-2 and J usage is TRBJ2-3, with D unclear. The CDR3 extends over 12 amino acids. In germline, CDR1 is WSHSY, CDR2 SAAADI. Trimming stripped 6 bases from V and 4 bases from J, with 8 bases between. Here the CDR3 reads CASSLTSDTQYF. The CDR3 DNA sequence: TGCGCCAGCAGCCTCACTTCAGATACGCAGTATTTT.

This chain links TRBV29-1 with TRBJ2-1, with unresolved D. V lost 3 bases to trimming and J lost 4 bases, with 13 bases between them. This CDR3 comprises 14 residues. Germline CDR1 reads SQVTM; CDR2 reads ANQGSEA. In DNA form, the CDR3 reads TGCAGCGTTGATGAGAGGAGAATATACAATGAGCAGTTCTTC. As protein: CSVDERRIYNEQFF.

This chain uses TRBV6-1 with TRBJ2-7; 9 bases fit TRBD1. J gave up 5 bases and V 0 bases, and 5 bases lay outside the gene matches. This CDR3 spans 15 amino acids. Germline values: CDR1 MNHNS, CDR2 SASEGT. CDR3 protein: CASSEAGTGYHEQYF. As DNA, the CDR3 is TGTGCCAGCAGTGAAGCCGGGACAGGGTACCACGAGCAGTACTTC.

This chain uses TRBV27 with TRBJ1-1; no clear D. Trimming cost V 4 bases and J 0 bases, with 9 bases left between them. Germline V gene sequence: CDR1 MNHEY, CDR2 SMNVEV (reference sequence). This CDR3 region has 14 residues. The CDR3: CASSSQNMNTEAFF. In DNA, the CDR3 is TGTGCCAGCAGTTCACAAAACATGAACACTGAAGCTTTCTTT.

This chain joins TRBV21-1 and TRBJ2-1; the listed D gene, TRBD2, was not tested against the DNA. TRBV21-1 is a recognized pseudogene. CDR3 length equals 20 residues. The CDR3 nucleotides read TGTGCCAGCAGCTACAAAGTCTTAGCGGGAGGGCCGTACTCTTCGAATGAGCAGTTCTTC. Protein sequence: CASSYKVLAGGPYSSNEQFF.